What follows describes a single T cell receptor beta chain. Its antigen is still unknown. The entry originates in a study of PD-1 blockade in classical Hodgkin lymphoma. Sequencing was performed with immunoSEQ multiplex PCR; in TCRdb, only in-frame clones are kept and a portion is missing. Of about 23,000 clones in the sample, 88% were seen once. Indicated time point: cycle 4 day 1 (C4D1), after five to seven weeks of nivolumab. Autologous stem cell transplantation was followed by relapse in every patient, and brentuximab vedotin exposure varied. Study-wide findings and caveats: CD4+ TCR diversity rose significantly by C4D1, and CD8+ TCR diversity did not. Relapsed/refractory patients reportedly had the lowest baseline TCR diversity, below newly diagnosed patients, who were below healthy donors. Newly diagnosed patients and complete responders had comparable diversity at baseline. Exclusion was applied to patients who started nivolumab under 1 year after ASCT.

Deletions cut 5 bases from V and 6 bases from J, with 11 bases between. The CDR3 length is 12 residues. Germline V CDR1 and CDR2: MNHNY, SVGAGI (reference sequence). The V and J genes are TRBV6-6 and TRBJ2-7, with D unclear. Here the sequenced sample was peripheral blood mononuclear cells (PBMCs), taken before the fourth cycle of nivolumab. This sequence originates from a human donor with classical Hodgkin lymphoma. CDR3 DNA: TGTGCCAGCAGTGCCCTAGAAGGCGAGCAGTACTTC. Translating gives CASSALEGEQYF.